This TCR beta chain was identified in a study of a mutant IDH1 vaccine in newly diagnosed glioma. Turning to the study itself: Mean patient age was approximately 40 years; approximately 60% were male and about 40% female. Most had both radiotherapy and temozolomide beforehand; others had only one.

Time point defined: baseline, week 1 (first vaccination visit). Treatment noted: pre-vaccination baseline after standard-of-care therapy. In this sample, this clone turned up once. The antigen is not known. Sequencing used immunoSEQ multiplex PCR; TCRdb keeps in-frame clones, though not all of them. Of about 24,000 clones listed, 91% were seen once; the top ten hold about 10%. Germline V gene lookup returns CDR1 SGHDT and CDR2 YYEEEE. The CDR3 is 15 amino acids. Trimming removed 4 bases at V and 0 bases at J, with 11 bases between. General study points: Evidence of vaccine-induced immune responses was documented in roughly 93% of patients. Changes to the top peripheral T cell clonotypes appeared unrelated to pseudoprogression.

V usage is TRBV5-6 and J usage is TRBJ1-3, with D possibly matching TRBD1 (5 bases). This receptor was identified in a young man with glioma. The input for sequencing was PBMCs, taken from a glioma patient treated with radiotherapy, temozolomide or both. In DNA, the CDR3 is TGTGCCAGCAGCAGGGAGGGGTTCTCTGGAAACACCATATATTTT. Amino acids: CASSREGFSGNTIYF.